This TCR beta chain was profiled in a study of cytomegalovirus exposure and HLA in healthy donors. Study outcomes and limitations: Most of the TCR beta V segments (in an earlier analysis) were productive either about 87% or about 30% of the time.

The PCR had 60 Vbeta and 13 Jbeta primers. Assay used: immunoSEQ multiplex PCR; TCRdb lists only in-frame clones, some missing. Of 150,000 to 200,000 clones in the sample, about three quarters are singletons; the top ten hold under 9%. As for this clone: Its antigen is undetermined. One junction end disagrees with the germline gene, perhaps due to a read error.

The sequence was obtained from a middle-aged woman in good health and CMV-seropositive. The sample comprised PBMCs.

The chain's CDR3 is CASSPRDSGGGTGANGLTF. The CDR3 DNA reads TGTGCCAGCAGCCCTCGGGATAGCGGGGGGGGGACTGGGGCCAACGGCCTGACTTTC. This chain joins TRBV4-2 and TRBJ2-6; 11 bases match TRBD2. Germline values: CDR1 LGHNA, CDR2 YNFKEQ. CDR3 size: 19 residues.